Below, 16 T cell receptor beta chains from the same sample are listed, as sequenced in a study of blood T cells in healthy people across ages. A second about 7 to 12 cycle PCR used barcoded and J-beta primers. Via MiXCR, TCRdb re-called the 5' RACE reads, giving one row per CDR3 protein. The sample holds about a million distinct CDR3 sequences, just over 50% seen once. Sample: blood. The receptor source for this set is a woman aged 60 to 75 in good health.

The CDR3 sequence: CASSSPRQGLQETQYF. CDR3 nucleotide sequence: TGTGCCAGCAGTTCCCCGAGACAGGGTCTCCAGGAGACCCAGTACTTC. The chain carries TRBV27 and TRBJ2-5; 7 nucleotides align to TRBD1. This CDR3 comprises 16 residues. Germline trimming cut 4 bases from V and 5 bases from J; bases unmatched to any gene: 13. Germline assignment: CDR1 MNHEY and CDR2 SMNVEV (reference sequence).

The sample holds a few counts of this clonotype. Written as DNA, the CDR3 is TGTGCCAGCAGCCCCGACGGGACTGACGGAATCTACGAGCAGTACTTC. This gives the protein CASSPDGTDGIYEQYF. The genes are TRBV4-2 and TRBJ2-7; possible D gene TRBD2, 6 bases. The germline V and J ends were trimmed by 4 bases and 3 bases, with 19 bases remaining between them. CDR1 and CDR2 (germline): LGHNA, YNFKEQ. The CDR3 runs to 16 residues.

The rearrangement links TRBV18 to TRBJ2-4, with D possibly matching TRBD2 (5 bases). V gave up 2 bases and J gave up 0 bases, with 11 bases separating them. Germline V gives CDR1 KGHSH, CDR2 LQKENI. CDR3 size: 16 residues. The CDR3 region has the DNA TGTGCCAGCTCACCATACGAGGGCCTAGCCAAAAACATTCAGTACTTC. It is translated as CASSPYEGLAKNIQYF.

This chain links TRBV12-3 or TRBV12-4 with TRBJ2-2, with TRBD1 identical over 10 bases. The trim removed 6 bases at V and 7 bases at J, leaving 8 bases unmatched. The CDR3 is 15 residues long. The DNA for the CDR3 is TGTGCCAGCAGACGACAGGGGGCTAGCCTCGGGGAGCTGTTTTTT. Protein sequence: CASRRQGASLGELFF.

J is TRBJ2-1 and V is TRBV12-3 or TRBV12-4; TRBD1 is a possible D gene (5 bases). This CDR3 contains 13 residues. V was shortened by 6 bases and J by 15 bases, with 21 bases between the two germline ends. As DNA, the CDR3 is TGTGCCAGCAGCCAGCGCCGTCCGACAGCCTTGTTCTTC. This translates into CASSQRRPTALFF.

In its sample, this clonotype was seen once. The V call is TRBV29-1, the J call TRBJ2-1; tentatively, D is TRBD1 (5 bases). CDR1 and CDR2 (germline): SQVTM, ANQGSEA. The CDR3 runs to 12 residues. Deletions cut 2 bases from V and 7 bases from J, with 9 bases between. The CDR3 protein is CSVEHRFNEQFF. As DNA, the CDR3 is TGCAGCGTTGAACACAGGTTTAATGAGCAGTTCTTC.

This clonotype occurred a few times. J is TRBJ2-5 and V is TRBV7-2; D ambiguous. Germline-derived CDR1 and CDR2 are SGHTA and FQGNSA. V shed 8 bases and J shed 9 bases, with 7 bases lying between them. This CDR3 has 9 residues. The CDR3 nucleotides are TGTGCCAGCGGTCAGTCCCAGTACTTC. This codes for CASGQSQYF.

The chain links TRBV12-3 or TRBV12-4 to TRBJ2-1, with D uncertain. The CDR3 covers 11 residues. Deletions cut 6 bases from V and 9 bases from J, with 9 bases between. The CDR3: CASSPLGEQFF. The CDR3 DNA reads as TGTGCCAGCAGCCCACTCGGTGAGCAGTTCTTC.

The gene calls are TRBV29-1 and TRBJ2-1; 8 bases align to TRBD2. Trimming cost V 0 bases and J 1 base; bases outside gene matches: 5. This CDR3 has 16 amino acids. Germline lookup yields CDR1 SQVTM and CDR2 ANQGSEA. CDR3 bases: TGCAGCGTTGAAGAGTTACTAGCGGAGTCCTACAATGAGCAGTTCTTC. Its translation is CSVEELLAESYNEQFF.

This clonotype occurred once. V and J are TRBV4-1 and TRBJ2-5; D possibly corresponds to TRBD2 (6 bases). The CDR3 has 15 amino acids. The germline V and J ends were trimmed by 0 bases and 5 bases, with 13 bases remaining between them. Germline CDR1 MGHRA, CDR2 YSYEKL. The CDR3 here is CASSQEIAVGETQYF. CDR3 coding DNA: TGCGCCAGCAGCCAAGAAATAGCGGTGGGCGAGACCCAGTACTTC.

The rearrangement links TRBV28 to TRBJ1-2; 8 bases line up with TRBD1. The V and J ends lost 10 bases and 4 bases, in that order; junction bases with no gene match: 11. Germline V CDR1 and CDR2: MDHEN, SYDVKM. The CDR3 consists of 14 residues. In DNA, the CDR3 is TGTGCCACCCAATCGACAGGGGAGATCTATGGCTACACCTTC. Amino acid sequence: CATQSTGEIYGYTF.

The J gene is TRBJ2-2, the V gene TRBV7-3; 11 bases fit TRBD2. Germline CDR1 is SGHTA and CDR2 is FQGTGA. The CDR3 has 16 amino acids. The J segment lost 1 base and the V segment lost 6 bases, leaving 4 bases of the junction unmatched. This chain's CDR3 is CASSQTSGMNTGELFF. The CDR3 DNA is TGTGCCAGCAGTCAGACTAGCGGGATGAACACCGGGGAGCTGTTTTTT.

This clonotype was counted at least ten times. This sequence joins TRBV24-1 and TRBJ2-3; 10 bases fit TRBD2. In germline, CDR1 is KGHDR, CDR2 SFDVKD. Trimming at V came to 2 bases and at J to 8 bases, leaving 6 bases not matched to a gene. The CDR3 totals 15 residues. The CDR3 is CATSDWVAGGPTQYF. Here the CDR3 DNA reads TGTGCCACCAGTGATTGGGTAGCGGGAGGCCCTACGCAGTATTTT.

This chain links TRBV29-1 with TRBJ2-1, with 8 bases identical to TRBD2. V lost 7 bases, J lost 3 bases, and 26 bases stayed unmatched. This CDR3 comprises 20 residues. Per the germline V gene, CDR1 is SQVTM and CDR2 is ANQGSEA. CDR3 in DNA: TGCAGCGGGAACGGTGGGTCTGAGGCACGGGAGGGCCTTCTCTACAATGAGCAGTTCTTC. Residues: CSGNGGSEAREGLLYNEQFF.

This clonotype was picked up a small number of times. The CDR3 region has the DNA TGTGCCAGCAGCTTAGAAGTTTTGCGGGAGCCAGATACGCAGTATTTT. Protein product: CASSLEVLREPDTQYF. V is TRBV7-2 and J is TRBJ2-3; TRBD2 matches 7 bases. Germline V gives CDR1 SGHTA, CDR2 FQGNSA. The CDR3 has 16 amino acids. Trimming at V came to 1 base and at J to 4 bases, leaving 8 bases not matched to a gene.

The chain employs TRBV15 and TRBJ2-7; 7 bases are shared with TRBD1. Germline V lookup: CDR1 LNHNV, CDR2 YYDKDF (reference sequence). CDR3 length equals 17 residues. J lost 2 bases, V lost 0 bases, and 10 bases had no gene match. The CDR3 DNA follows: TGTGCCACCAGCAGAGAGGCTAACGACAGGGCGCCCTACGAGCAGTACTTC. Encoded protein: CATSREANDRAPYEQYF.